This T cell receptor beta chain was observed in a study of post-analysis software for immune sequencing data. Findings and caveats of the study: TRBV5-6, TRBV5-1 and TRBV20-1 were among five TRBV segments more frequent in patients than controls.

A few counts support this clonotype. Its antigen is as yet unknown. The authors incorporated unique molecular identifiers into the TCR beta cDNA libraries. TCRdb called the PCR reads again in MiXCR, with one record for every CDR3 protein. The table shows 550,000 to 700,000 distinct CDR3 sequences, with around 44% occurring only once. V was trimmed by 2 bases and J by 4 bases, leaving 14 bases between them. Germline CDR1 and CDR2: MNHEY and SVGAGI. This CDR3 comprises 15 residues. This clonotype was obtained from a girl under 18 with multiple sclerosis. The sequencing sample was made of blood. The rearrangement uses TRBV6-5 and TRBJ1-2; D is unresolved. This CDR3 is CASSYGALAPYGYTF. The CDR3 DNA reads TGTGCCAGCAGTTACGGAGCCTTAGCCCCCTATGGCTACACCTTC.